The present T cell receptor (beta chain) was sequenced within a study of blood T cell repertoires in COVID-19. V lost 0 bases to trimming and J lost 5 bases, with 8 bases between them. Per germline, CDR1 GTSNPN and CDR2 SVGIG (reference sequence). This CDR3 region has 13 residues. The assay was immunoSEQ multiplex PCR, and TCRdb's table has in-frame clones only and misses some. The sample includes roughly 150,000 clones, 78% seen only once; the top ten take approximately 9.9%. The sequence was collected from a man aged 55 to 69 who had recovered from COVID-19. The sequencing sample was made of peripheral blood. The chain joins TRBV30 to TRBJ1-5; D is undetermined. The CDR3 loop is CAWSVLRDQPQHF. DNA for the CDR3: TGTGCCTGGAGTGTACTGAGGGATCAGCCCCAGCATTTT.